Each of the 11 T cell receptor beta chains below was sequenced from the same sample in a study of PD-L1 blockade in urothelial cancer. Regarding time point: pretreatment peripheral blood. Data came from immunoSEQ multiplex PCR; TCRdb stores just in-frame clones and leaves some out. The sample has tens of thousands of clones; 87% are singletons. Sequencing was performed on PBMCs, taken around atezolizumab (anti-PD-L1) treatment. These receptors were taken from a woman between 55 and 75 years old with urothelial cancer.

J is TRBJ1-4 and V is TRBV18; TRBD1 might be the D (5 bases). This CDR3 comprises 14 residues. Trimming removed 1 base at V and 6 bases at J, with 9 bases between. Germline V lookup: CDR1 KGHSH, CDR2 LQKENI. The CDR3 region has the DNA TGTGCCAGCTCACCACTCAGGGACTATGAAAAACTGTTTTTT. Its translation is CASSPLRDYEKLFF.

This chain connects TRBV13 to TRBJ1-1; no definite D call. This CDR3 comprises 14 residues. CDR1 and CDR2 (germline): PRHDT, FYEKMQ (reference sequence). Trimming pared 2 bases from V and 6 bases from J, leaving 13 bases between. Here the CDR3 reads CASSLSRISSEAFF. CDR3 DNA: TGTGCCAGCAGCTTATCTAGGATCTCCTCTGAAGCTTTCTTT.

The chain carries TRBV5-1 and TRBJ2-5; D unclear. Per germline, CDR1 SGHRS and CDR2 YFSETQ. V shed 4 bases and J shed 4 bases, with 14 bases lying between them. The CDR3 has 14 residues. The CDR3 region has the DNA TGCGCCAGCAGCCTTACCGCCCCGAGAGAGACCCAGTACTTC. Translating it yields CASSLTAPRETQYF.

The chain couples TRBV9 to TRBJ2-7, with 9 bases fitting TRBD2. In germline, CDR1 is SGDLS, CDR2 YYNGEE. The CDR3 consists of 15 residues. After removal of 3 bases from V and 4 bases from J, the junction contained 8 bases not matched to a gene. CDR3 DNA sequence: TGTGCCAGCAGCGGTAAGACTAGCGGCTTTTACGAGCAGTACTTC. It yields the protein CASSGKTSGFYEQYF.

The sample holds one count of this clone. The V gene is TRBV7-9, the J gene TRBJ1-3; 11 nucleotides align to TRBD1. CDR3 length: 16 amino acids. V gave up 5 bases and J gave up 0 bases; unmatched junction bases: 3. In germline, CDR1 is SEHNR, CDR2 FQNEAQ (reference sequence). The DNA for the CDR3 is TGTGCCAGCAGCACTGGGACAGGGGGCTCTGGAAACACCATATATTTT. Translating it yields CASSTGTGGSGNTIYF.

This chain uses TRBV14 with TRBJ1-4; D is undetermined. Germline CDR1 reads SGHDN; CDR2 reads FVKESK. Trimming removed 3 bases from V and 8 bases from J, with 16 bases in between. This CDR3 comprises 15 residues. The CDR3 nucleotides are TGTGCCAGCAGCCAGATGACACCCGTTCGGGAAAAACTGTTTTTT. The encoded protein is CASSQMTPVREKLFF.

V usage is TRBV2 and J usage is TRBJ1-1; tentative D call: TRBD1 (5 bases). The CDR3 has 14 residues. Trimming cost V 3 bases and J 5 bases, with 13 bases left between them. In germline, CDR1 is SNHLY, CDR2 FYNNEI. DNA for the CDR3: TGTGCCAGCAGTGAGGGCCAGGGCAAGACTGAAGCTTTCTTT. This gives the protein CASSEGQGKTEAFF.

This rearrangement joins TRBV19 to TRBJ1-2; TRBD1 matches at 8 bases. Per germline, CDR1 LNHDA and CDR2 SQIVND (reference sequence). V shed 5 bases, J shed 2 bases, and the junction held 4 bases outside the gene matches. CDR3 size: 14 residues. CDR3 sequence reads: CASSPGQGNYGYTF. The CDR3 coding sequence is TGTGCCAGTAGTCCCGGACAGGGCAACTATGGCTACACCTTC. The full variable domain, rest sourced from reference TRBV19 and TRBJ1-2, is DGGITQSPKYLFRKEGQNVTLSCEQNLNHDAMYWYRQDPGQGLRLIYYSQIVNDFQKGDIAEGYSVSREKKESFPLTVTSAQKNPTAFYLCASSPGQGNYGYTFGSGTRLTVV.

The chain combines TRBV18 with TRBJ2-7, with TRBD1 matching over 7 bases. This CDR3 contains 14 residues. The J segment lost 6 bases and the V segment lost 6 bases, leaving 11 bases of the junction unmatched. From germline, CDR1 is KGHSH and CDR2 LQKENI. The CDR3 nucleotides read TGTGCCAGCTCCCCTTACGACAGGGTAGGCGAGCAGTACTTC. Residues: CASSPYDRVGEQYF.

The chain employs TRBV28 and TRBJ2-5; D gene unclear. This CDR3 is built from 12 residues. V lost 6 bases and J 2 bases, leaving 7 bases between the germline ends. Germline CDR1 and CDR2: MDHEN and SYDVKM. CDR3 region: CASRKRQETQYF. CDR3 nucleotides: TGTGCCAGCAGAAAGCGACAAGAGACCCAGTACTTC.

The chain joins TRBV19 to TRBJ2-2; a weak D match, TRBD2 (5 bases). Per the germline V gene, CDR1 is LNHDA and CDR2 is SQIVND (reference sequence). V was shortened by 5 bases and J by 2 bases, with 12 bases between the two germline ends. The CDR3 consists of 15 residues. CDR3 coding DNA: TGTGCCAGTAGTCGTCAGAGGGTTAACACCGGGGAGCTGTTTTTT. Protein: CASSRQRVNTGELFF.